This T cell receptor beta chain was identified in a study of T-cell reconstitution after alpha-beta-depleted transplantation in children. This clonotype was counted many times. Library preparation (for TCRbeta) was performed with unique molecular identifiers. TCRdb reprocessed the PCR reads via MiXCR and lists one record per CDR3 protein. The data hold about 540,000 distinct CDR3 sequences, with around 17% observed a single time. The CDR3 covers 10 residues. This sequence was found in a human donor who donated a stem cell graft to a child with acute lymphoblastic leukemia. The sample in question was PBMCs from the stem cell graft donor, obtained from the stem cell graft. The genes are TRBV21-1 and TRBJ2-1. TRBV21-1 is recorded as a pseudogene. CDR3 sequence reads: CARLPNEQFF. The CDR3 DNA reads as TGTGCCAGGCTACCGAATGAGCAGTTCTTC.